This TCR beta chain is drawn from a study of cytomegalovirus exposure and HLA in healthy donors. Study results and limitations: Later work showed greater clonal expansion in HLA-associated TCR beta chains than in equally common others.

13 Jbeta primers and 60 Vbeta primers were used for the PCR. Sequenced by immunoSEQ multiplex PCR; TCRdb stores in-frame clones only, minus some. The sample lists 95,000 to 150,000 clones; 77% were seen once. This CDR3 region has 16 residues. The J segment lost 7 bases and the V segment lost 1 base, leaving 6 bases of the junction unmatched. Germline lookup yields CDR1 SGHRS and CDR2 YFSETQ. About this clone: Its antigen is unknown.

The V call is TRBV5-1, the J call TRBJ2-1; TRBD1 matches at 12 bases. This receptor was identified in a human donor in good health. The source material was PBMCs. In DNA, the CDR3 is TGCGCCAGCAGCTTGTTCGGGACAGGGGGCCTAAATGAGCAGTTCTTC. Residues: CASSLFGTGGLNEQFF.